The next 19 T cell receptor beta chains were all read from a single sample in a study of graft-versus-host responses after intestinal transplantation. These receptors lack a known antigen. Assay: immunoSEQ multiplex PCR; the TCRdb copy retains only in-frame clones and omits some. The sample yields tens of thousands of clones, roughly 91% seen once. The material was unstimulated CD8+ T cells sorted from spleen or lymph node cells, obtained before intestinal transplant. These receptor sequences come from a human donor who received an intestinal transplant.

Notes on this clone: Other DNA sequences from this sample encode an identical CDR3 as well. J is TRBJ2-7 and V is TRBV4-1, with 8 bases aligning to TRBD1. The CDR3 sequence is 14 residues long. Germline trimming cut 0 bases from V and 4 bases from J; bases unmatched to any gene: 2. CDR1 is MGHRA and CDR2 is YSYEKL in the germline V gene. CDR3 sequence: CASSQETGGYEQYF. CDR3 sequence (DNA): TGCGCCAGCAGCCAAGAAACAGGGGGTTACGAGCAGTACTTC.

The rearrangement uses TRBV9 and TRBJ2-7, with 13 bases lining up with TRBD2. Germline V CDR1 and CDR2: SGDLS, YYNGEE. The CDR3 runs to 15 residues. V trimming: 3 bases; J trimming: 6 bases; junction bases outside the gene matches: 6. The CDR3 is CASSAGLAGEREQYF. Here the CDR3 DNA reads TGTGCCAGCAGCGCCGGACTAGCGGGAGAACGCGAGCAGTACTTC.

This chain uses TRBV30 with TRBJ2-1; 10 positions match TRBD2. The V and J ends lost 4 bases and 10 bases, in that order; junction bases with no gene match: 7. The CDR3 covers 13 residues. Germline CDR1 and CDR2: GTSNPN and SVGIG (reference sequence). The CDR3 DNA follows: TGTGCCTGGAATCCTAGCGGGAGAGAGGAGCAGTTCTTC. As protein: CAWNPSGREEQFF.

The chain carries TRBV5-1 and TRBJ2-1, with D possibly matching TRBD2 (5 bases). The CDR3 contains 13 residues. The germline V and J ends were trimmed by 0 bases and 9 bases, with 10 bases remaining between them. Germline-derived CDR1 and CDR2 are SGHRS and YFSETQ. In DNA form, the CDR3 reads TGCGCCAGCAGCTTGGGGGCTAGCAGTGAGCAGTTCTTC. The encoded protein is CASSLGASSEQFF.

The chain joins TRBV29-1 to TRBJ1-2, with 7 bases lining up with TRBD1. V lost 2 bases and J lost 6; bases outside the gene matches: 9. Germline CDR1 and CDR2: SQVTM and ANQGSEA. The CDR3 covers 14 residues. The CDR3 region is CSVEPTGPVDGYTF. CDR3 sequence (DNA): TGCAGCGTTGAACCGACAGGGCCCGTAGATGGCTACACCTTC. Full variable domain (missing parts from reference TRBV29-1 and TRBJ1-2): SAVISQKPSRDICQRGTSLTIQCQVDSQVTMMFWYRQQPGQSLTLIATANQGSEATYESGFVIDKFPISRPNLTFSTLTVSNMSPEDSSIYLCSVEPTGPVDGYTFGSGTRLTVV.

The V call is TRBV6-1, the J call TRBJ1-5; 7 bases match TRBD1. There are 15 residues in the CDR3. Germline trimming cut 5 bases from V and 3 bases from J; bases unmatched to any gene: 7. Per the germline V gene, CDR1 is MNHNS and CDR2 is SASEGT. This chain's CDR3 is CASSHLTGTNQPQHF. In DNA form, the CDR3 reads TGTGCCAGCAGTCATTTGACAGGGACCAATCAGCCCCAGCATTTT.

The chain carries TRBV5-8 and TRBJ1-1, with TRBD1 identical over 7 bases. This CDR3 has 15 residues. CDR1 SGHTS and CDR2 YDEGEE come from the germline V gene. The V gene end was trimmed by 0 bases and the J gene end by 4 bases; junction bases not matched to a gene: 6. As DNA, the CDR3 is TGTGCCAGCAGCTTGGTCCCAGGGGGGAGCACTGAAGCTTTCTTT. Translation gives CASSLVPGGSTEAFF.

CDR3 DNA: TGTGCCAGCACCCGCCGGGACAGGGACCTTAATACGCAGTATTTT. As protein: CASTRRDRDLNTQYF. This chain links TRBV28 with TRBJ2-3; 9 bases agree with TRBD1. Trimming cost V 7 bases and J 7 bases; bases outside gene matches: 12. The CDR3 runs 15 residues. From germline, CDR1 is MDHEN and CDR2 SYDVKM.

V is TRBV5-1 and J is TRBJ2-1; no clear D gene. Germline V CDR1 and CDR2: SGHRS, YFSETQ. V lost 7 bases to trimming and J lost 2 bases, with 13 bases between them. The CDR3 is 14 amino acids. The CDR3 sequence: CASGLTNTYNEQFF. CDR3 DNA sequence: TGCGCCAGCGGCCTTACGAACACCTACAATGAGCAGTTCTTC.

This chain joins TRBV6-5 and TRBJ1-2; a possible D gene is TRBD1 (6 bases). The V and J ends lost 6 bases and 1 base respectively, with 12 bases between them. The CDR3 is 14 residues long. Germline-derived CDR1 and CDR2 are MNHEY and SVGAGI. This CDR3 reads CASSDRWFNYGYTF. The CDR3 DNA is TGTGCCAGCAGCGACAGGTGGTTTAACTATGGCTACACCTTC.

The rearrangement links TRBV28 to TRBJ2-1, with 7 bases lining up with TRBD1. With V trimmed by 6 bases and J by 6 bases, 11 bases remained unmatched. Germline assignment: CDR1 MDHEN and CDR2 SYDVKM. The CDR3 runs to 15 residues. CDR3 sequence: CASREPGGPFNEQFF. The DNA for the CDR3 is TGTGCCAGCAGAGAGCCAGGGGGTCCATTCAATGAGCAGTTCTTC.

V usage is TRBV15 and J usage is TRBJ1-1, with a weak D call TRBD1 (5 bases). CDR3 length equals 15 residues. The V gene lost 0 bases and the J gene lost 9 bases, with 17 bases spanning the gap. In germline, CDR1 is LNHNV, CDR2 YYDKDF (reference sequence). In DNA, the CDR3 is TGTGCCACCAGCAGAGATCGGACATTATCGTTTAAAGCTTTCTTT. Translation: CATSRDRTLSFKAFF.

The V gene is TRBV5-4, the J gene TRBJ2-2; tentatively, D is TRBD2 (5 bases). CDR3 length: 11 amino acids. The germline V gene has CDR1 SGHNT and CDR2 YYREEE (reference sequence). Trimming shortened V by 7 bases and J by 9 bases, and 10 bases separated the two germline ends. CDR3 DNA: TGTGCCAGCGCACTCGGGAGGGAGCTGTTTTTT. Translating it yields CASALGRELFF.

This rearrangement joins TRBV9 to TRBJ2-3, with TRBD2 as a possible D gene (6 bases). Per germline, CDR1 SGDLS and CDR2 YYNGEE. The CDR3 sequence is 16 residues long. V was pared by 0 bases and J by 3 bases, with 14 bases between. CDR3 residues: CASSVGGGRGTDTQYF. For the CDR3, the DNA is TGTGCCAGCAGCGTAGGGGGAGGCCGGGGGACAGATACGCAGTATTTT.

The rearrangement joins TRBV12-5 to TRBJ1-1; D may be TRBD1 (6 bases). The CDR3 spans 17 residues. Trimming pared 0 bases from V and 1 base from J, leaving 15 bases between. The germline V gene has CDR1 LGHNT and CDR2 FRNRAP. The CDR3 is CASGLVPTGTSNTEAFF. The CDR3 DNA follows: TGTGCTAGTGGTTTGGTACCAACAGGGACGTCGAACACTGAAGCTTTCTTT.

The chain recombines TRBV5-1 with TRBJ2-1, with 12 positions matching TRBD2. The V gene's germline CDR1 is SGHRS and CDR2 YFSETQ. J was trimmed by 10 bases and V by 1 base; bases with no gene match: 9. The CDR3 loop spans 16 amino acids. CDR3 sequence (DNA): TGCGCCAGCAGCTTGAGACTAGCGGGAGTCTGGAGGGAGCAGTTCTTC. Translation gives CASSLRLAGVWREQFF.

The rearrangement uses TRBV30 and TRBJ1-1; possible D gene TRBD1, 5 bases. The CDR3 is made up of 13 amino acids. With 7 bases removed from V and 6 bases from J, the gap between germline ends came to 18 bases. Germline CDR1 is GTSNPN and CDR2 is SVGIG (reference sequence). CDR3 protein: CALQKARGSEAFF. The CDR3 region has the DNA TGTGCCTTGCAGAAAGCCCGGGGGTCTGAAGCTTTCTTT.

This chain uses TRBV10-1 with TRBJ2-5; D might be TRBD1 (5 bases). TRBJ2-7 matches the DNA end more closely, so the J call is doubtful. Per the germline V gene, CDR1 is WNHNN and CDR2 is SYGVQD (reference sequence). This CDR3 is built from 13 residues. CDR3: CASSESAGREQYF. In nucleotides, the CDR3 is TGCGCCAGCAGTGAGTCCGCAGGGCGCGAGCAGTACTTC.

The chain carries TRBV30 and TRBJ2-3; D unresolved. This CDR3 spans 13 amino acids. V lost 0 bases to trimming and J lost 0 bases, with 4 bases between them. Germline assignment: CDR1 GTSNPN and CDR2 SVGIG (reference sequence). The chain's CDR3 is CAWSVHSTDTQYF. The CDR3, as DNA: TGTGCCTGGAGTGTACACAGCACAGATACGCAGTATTTT.